These 28 T cell receptor beta chains share one sample of origin, sequenced in a study of blood T cells in healthy people across ages. Together with a sample-barcoded 5' primer, a J-beta primer mix was included in a second PCR lasting about 7 to 12 cycles. TCRdb reprocessed the 5' RACE reads with MiXCR, giving one entry per CDR3 protein. The repertoire holds approximately 810,000 distinct CDR3 sequences, around 36% seen once, with 10% to 15% in the top ten. The sample consisted of blood. These receptors were collected from a man between 18 and 35 years old in good health.

This clonotype was observed many times. Relative to the germline gene, one junction end is altered; a read error may explain this. The rearrangement links TRBV7-7 to TRBJ2-7; D is undetermined. This CDR3 spans 13 amino acids. Germline CDR1 is SSHAT and CDR2 is FNYEAQ (reference sequence). In DNA, the CDR3 is TGTGCTAGCAGCTTAGGTGTAGCCTACGAGCAGTACTTC. This translates into CASSLGVAYEQYF.

This clonotype has more than one count but fewer than ten. The CDR3 loop reads CASSPGGGDKANTGELFF. The CDR3 DNA sequence: TGCGCCAGCAGCCCAGGAGGAGGGGACAAAGCGAACACCGGGGAGCTGTTTTTT. The rearrangement links TRBV4-3 to TRBJ2-2; possibly TRBD1 or TRBD2 for D (6 bases each). CDR1 and CDR2 (germline): LGHNA, YSLEER. CDR3 length equals 18 residues. V lost 4 bases to trimming and J lost 0 bases, with 18 bases between them.

The gene calls are TRBV7-9 and TRBJ1-6; 8 positions agree with TRBD1. The CDR3 length is 16 residues. Germline V gene sequence: CDR1 SEHNR, CDR2 FQNEAQ (reference sequence). Trimming at V came to 5 bases and at J to 7 bases, leaving 10 bases not matched to a gene. The CDR3 reads CASSLPRTGSNSPLHF. DNA for the CDR3: TGTGCCAGCAGCCTACCAAGGACAGGGTCCAATTCACCCCTCCACTTT.

This clonotype has a handful of counts. The chain links TRBV25-1 to TRBJ1-2, with D perhaps TRBD1 (5 bases). V dropped 6 bases and J dropped 1 base, with 12 bases sitting between them. The germline V gene has CDR1 MGHDK and CDR2 SYGVNS. The length of the CDR3 is 14 residues. CDR3 bases: TGTGCCAGCAGGGGCCAGGGCATTAACTATGGCTACACCTTC. Translating it yields CASRGQGINYGYTF.

On this clonotype itself: A much more abundant neighbour one base away suggests this may be a read error. The gene calls are TRBV15 and TRBJ2-1, with D possibly being TRBD2 (7 bases). The J call is in doubt because the DNA end fits TRBJ2-7 better. The CDR3 is 20 amino acids. Germline V gene lookup returns CDR1 LNHNV and CDR2 YYDKDF (reference sequence). The DNA for the CDR3 is TGTGCCACCAGCAGAGATCAGGGCGGGGGCTTCCTAAGCTCCTACAATGAGCAGTACTTC. This encodes CATSRDQGGGFLSSYNEQYF.

This clonotype came up many times. The chain uses TRBV15 and TRBJ2-1; no reliable D call. The CDR3 covers 12 residues. Trimming stripped 6 bases from V and 8 bases from J, with 11 bases between. Per germline, CDR1 LNHNV and CDR2 YYDKDF (reference sequence). CDR3 coding DNA: TGTGCCACCAGTGAAGTTCCCTATGAGCAGTTCTTC. This sequence encodes CATSEVPYEQFF.

This clonotype has at least ten counts. This sequence joins TRBV20-1 and TRBJ2-5, with a possible D match to TRBD2 (6 bases). Germline V gives CDR1 DFQATT, CDR2 SNEGSKA (reference sequence). The CDR3 spans 11 residues. CDR3 loop: CGGIVQETQYF. DNA for the CDR3: TGCGGGGGGATCGTCCAAGAGACCCAGTACTTC.

The chain has TRBV13 and TRBJ1-1; 8 positions agree with TRBD1. Germline loops: CDR1 PRHDT, CDR2 FYEKMQ (reference sequence). This CDR3 region has 15 residues. Germline trimming cut 5 bases from V and 1 base from J; bases unmatched to any gene: 6. The DNA for the CDR3 is TGTGCCAGCAGCGCCCCGACAGGGGAGAACACTGAAGCTTTCTTT. Amino acid sequence: CASSAPTGENTEAFF.

About this clonotype: An end of the junction differs from the germline gene, which may be a read error. The chain is built from TRBV23-1 and TRBJ2-3; 7 nucleotides line up with TRBD1. TRBV23-1 is an open reading frame, and its role is uncertain. The CDR3 has 15 residues. The CDR3 DNA reads TGCGCCAGCAGGAGGGACAGCGTGCGCACAGATACGCGGTATTTT. This encodes CASRRDSVRTDTRYF.

This clonotype turned up a few times. The chain is built from TRBV7-9 and TRBJ2-3; D call uncertain. V gave up 3 bases and J gave up 6 bases, with 13 bases separating them. The CDR3 length is 14 residues. Looked up from germline, CDR1 is SEHNR and CDR2 is FQNEAQ (reference sequence). The CDR3 sequence is CASSLNRPTDTQYF. CDR3 bases: TGTGCCAGCAGCTTGAACCGCCCCACGGATACGCAGTATTTT. Using reference TRBV7-9 and TRBJ2-3 for the parts outside the CDR3, the full variable domain is DTGVSQNPRHKITKRGQNVTFRCDPISEHNRLYWYRQTLGQGPEFLTYFQNEAQLEKSRLLSDRFSAERPKGSFSTLEIQRTEQGDSAMYLCASSLNRPTDTQYFGPGTRLTVL.

This rearrangement joins TRBV20-1 to TRBJ1-2; D is perhaps TRBD1 (6 bases). Germline assignment: CDR1 DFQATT and CDR2 SNEGSKA (reference sequence). With 1 base removed from V and 3 bases from J, the gap between germline ends came to 12 bases. The length of the CDR3 is 14 residues. Here the CDR3 DNA reads TGCAGTGCTAGAGTTACAGGGACTGACTATGGCTACACCTTC. Translating gives CSARVTGTDYGYTF.

This clonotype has just one count. This rearrangement joins TRBV7-2 to TRBJ2-3, with 15 positions matching TRBD2. The ends lost 4 bases at V and 4 bases at J; junction bases unmatched: 9. Germline V lookup: CDR1 SGHTA, CDR2 FQGNSA. CDR3 length equals 18 residues. The DNA for the CDR3 is TGTGCCAGCAGCTCACAATCGGGACTAGCGGGGGGTTCAGATACGCAGTATTTT. Translation gives CASSSQSGLAGGSDTQYF.

The chain carries TRBV6-5 and TRBJ2-4; no clear D gene. CDR3 length: 11 residues. V was trimmed by 5 bases and J by 7 bases, leaving 6 bases between them. The germline CDR1 and CDR2 sequences are MNHEY and SVGAGI. CDR3: CASSRFNIQYF. The CDR3 nucleotides read TGTGCCAGCAGTAGGTTCAACATTCAGTACTTC.

This clonotype came up a few times. The rearrangement joins TRBV6-5 to TRBJ1-1; D uncertain. From germline, CDR1 is MNHEY and CDR2 SVGAGI. The V end lost 7 bases, the J end lost 1 base, and 7 bases lay between the germline ends. This CDR3 contains 12 residues. CDR3 in DNA: TGTGCCAGCACCGCGGGGAACACTGAAGCTTTCTTT. This codes for CASTAGNTEAFF.

This chain connects TRBV5-5 to TRBJ2-1; 9 bases align to TRBD2. The DNA end is more similar to TRBJ2-7, so the J call may be wrong. This CDR3 is built from 17 residues. Per the germline V gene, CDR1 is SGHKS and CDR2 is YYEKEE (reference sequence). CDR3 sequence reads: CASSARLAGATNNEQYF. CDR3 DNA sequence: TGTGCCAGCAGCGCCCGATTAGCGGGGGCCACTAACAATGAGCAGTACTTC.

The chain combines TRBV27 with TRBJ1-2; possible D gene TRBD1, 6 bases. The CDR3 runs 15 residues. V lost 3 bases, J lost 4 bases, and 15 bases lay in between. Germline CDR1 reads MNHEY; CDR2 reads SMNVEV (reference sequence). The CDR3: CASSLGRGWSYGYTF. The CDR3 nucleotides are TGTGCCAGCAGTTTGGGCAGGGGTTGGAGCTATGGCTACACCTTC.

The rearrangement joins TRBV4-3 to TRBJ2-1; TRBD2 aligns across 7 bases. Germline loops: CDR1 LGHNA, CDR2 YSLEER. J gave up 4 bases and V 4 bases, and 10 bases lay outside the gene matches. The CDR3 loop spans 16 amino acids. The CDR3 DNA sequence: TGCGCCAGCAGCCCGTGGCTGCGGGAGACTTACAATGAGCAGTTCTTC. Protein product: CASSPWLRETYNEQFF.

This clonotype appeared a few times. The gene calls are TRBV7-2 and TRBJ2-7, with D perhaps TRBD1 or TRBD2 (5 bases each). The germline V gene encodes CDR1 SGHTA and CDR2 FQGNSA. The V gene lost 5 bases and the J gene lost 2 bases, with 16 bases spanning the gap. This CDR3 is built from 15 residues. CDR3 sequence reads: CASSIRDVITYEQYF. Written as DNA, the CDR3 is TGTGCCAGCAGCATCCGGGACGTAATAACCTACGAGCAGTACTTC.

This clonotype was seen a few times. CDR3 bases: TGTGCCAGCAGCTTAAGCGGGACACCCTATGGCTACACCTTC. Protein product: CASSLSGTPYGYTF. The chain is built from TRBV7-2 and TRBJ1-2, with D possibly being TRBD1 (6 bases). The CDR3 is 14 residues long. Trimming removed 2 bases at V and 4 bases at J, with 11 bases between. The germline V gene has CDR1 SGHTA and CDR2 FQGNSA.

This chain uses TRBV4-1 with TRBJ2-1; TRBD2 is a possible D gene (6 bases). This CDR3 contains 15 residues. Trimming took 1 base from V and 8 from J, leaving 15 bases between them. From germline, CDR1 is MGHRA and CDR2 YSYEKL. CDR3 sequence: CASSQGPARGDEQFF. The CDR3 nucleotides read TGCGCCAGCAGCCAAGGACCGGCGCGGGGAGATGAGCAGTTCTTC.

The table lists this clonotype with a count of one. V and J are TRBV14 and TRBJ2-3; D might be TRBD2 (6 bases). The CDR3 runs to 22 residues. Germline CDR1 reads SGHDN; CDR2 reads FVKESK. The germline V and J ends were trimmed by 0 bases and 2 bases, with 30 bases remaining between them. CDR3 in amino acids: CASSQDWLQPFTGVADTDTQYF. CDR3 coding DNA: TGTGCCAGCAGCCAAGACTGGCTACAACCCTTCACGGGGGTAGCGGACACAGATACGCAGTATTTT.

Regarding this clonotype: A much larger clone sits a single nucleotide away, making a read error possible. The genes are TRBV7-2 and TRBJ2-3, with D tentatively TRBD2 (6 bases). CDR1 and CDR2 (germline): SGHTA, FQGNSA. The CDR3 sequence is 17 residues long. Trimming took 5 bases from V and 3 from J, leaving 21 bases between them. CDR3 sequence: CASSPCPAGSATDTQYF. CDR3 in DNA: TGTGCCAGCAGCCCGTGTCCTGCGGGATCGGCAACAGATACGCAGTATTTT.

There are many counts of this clonotype. The chain combines TRBV4-2 with TRBJ2-1; D is unclear. V shed 0 bases and J shed 13 bases, with 7 bases lying between them. The V gene's germline CDR1 is LGHNA and CDR2 YNFKEQ. This CDR3 has 11 amino acids. CDR3: CASSQDLVQFF. Here the CDR3 DNA reads TGTGCCAGCAGCCAAGATCTGGTCCAGTTCTTC.

The chain couples TRBV5-1 to TRBJ1-2; tentative D call: TRBD1 (6 bases). CDR3 length: 14 amino acids. The germline V gene has CDR1 SGHRS and CDR2 YFSETQ. Trimming stripped 3 bases from V and 10 bases from J, with 19 bases between. The CDR3 sequence: CASSSLTGSRDYTF. CDR3 nucleotide sequence: TGCGCCAGCAGCTCCCTGACAGGATCCAGGGACTACACCTTC.

The J gene is TRBJ2-5, the V gene TRBV27; no clear D. The end of the DNA aligns better with TRBJ2-7, so the J call may be wrong. This CDR3 has 13 amino acids. Germline lookup yields CDR1 MNHEY and CDR2 SMNVEV (reference sequence). CDR3 in DNA: TGTGCCAGCAGTGTTGACCCGAGATACGAGCAGTACTTC. The encoded protein is CASSVDPRYEQYF.

This clonotype was seen a few times. This chain uses TRBV19 with TRBJ1-2, with D hard to call. Germline CDR1 LNHDA, CDR2 SQIVND (reference sequence). The CDR3 sequence is 13 residues long. CDR3 residues: CASHQRDNYGYTF. The CDR3 coding sequence is TGTGCTTCTCATCAAAGGGATAACTATGGCTACACCTTC.

The sample holds many counts of this clonotype. V is TRBV18 and J is TRBJ2-3, with a possible D match to TRBD1 (6 bases). The CDR3 runs 15 residues. CDR1 KGHSH and CDR2 LQKENI come from the germline V gene. The ends were cut back, 0 bases at V and 3 bases at J, with 10 bases in the middle. CDR3 region: CASSPPDTGTDTQYF. Written as DNA, the CDR3 is TGTGCCAGCTCACCACCGGATACAGGGACAGATACGCAGTATTTT.

Notes on this clonotype: A single base separates this from a much larger clone, so it may be a read error. This chain links TRBV5-1 with TRBJ2-7; possibly TRBD2 for D (6 bases). This CDR3 is 16 amino acids long. Germline CDR1 is SGHRS and CDR2 is YFSETQ. V was pared by 0 bases and J by 5 bases, with 18 bases between. In DNA, the CDR3 is TGCGCCAGCAGCTTGGAACCGGGAGAAGGGGAAGACGAGCAGTACTTC. Protein sequence: CASSLEPGEGEDEQYF.